Listed below are T cell receptor beta chains from one sample, sequenced in a study of T cell changes during pregnancy in multiple sclerosis. Sequenced by immunoSEQ multiplex PCR; TCRdb stores in-frame clones only, minus some. The repertoire includes tens of thousands of clones, around 96% of them detected once, and about 2.3% sits in the top ten. The sequences come from CD8+ T cells from peripheral blood mononuclear cells, collected after pregnancy. The receptors were gathered from a female donor with multiple sclerosis, enrolled in a pregnancy study. The CDR3 runs from the conserved cysteine through the conserved F or W. Each record gives: clone size, J gene, V gene, D gene, CDR3 protein, CDR3 DNA. A D gene is named only where the DNA matches it firmly. Part of the rows lack a size; the others show once, few, many or a class for expanded clones.

-	TRBJ2-7	TRBV11-2	-	CASSFGGFPYEQYF	TGTGCCAGCAGCTTCGGGGGATTCCCCTACGAGCAGTACTTC
-	TRBJ2-7	TRBV16	TRBD1	CASSQGDSPTSYEQYF	TGTGCCAGCAGCCAAGGGGACAGTCCCACCAGCTACGAGCAGTACTTC
-	TRBJ1-2	TRBV10-3	TRBD1	CAISDSRDRWDGYTF	TGTGCCATCAGTGACTCCCGGGACAGGTGGGATGGCTACACCTTC
-	TRBJ2-4	TRBV11-3	TRBD2	CASIVASGRGGAKNIQYF	TGTGCCAGCATCGTGGCTAGCGGGAGAGGAGGGGCCAAAAACATTCAGTACTTC
-	TRBJ1-2	TRBV6-4	-	CASWSDYGYTF	TGTGCCAGCTGGAGCGACTATGGCTACACCTTC
-	TRBJ1-1	TRBV10-3	-	CAISDTGGSTEAFF	TGTGCCATCAGTGATACGGGGGGGAGCACTGAAGCTTTCTTT
-	TRBJ2-2	TRBV4-2	TRBD2	CASSPLAGEAGELFF	TGTGCCAGCAGCCCTCTAGCGGGAGAGGCCGGGGAGCTGTTTTTT
once	TRBJ2-7	TRBV27	-	CASSFGREQYF	TGTGCCAGCAGTTTTGGGCGCGAGCAGTACTTC
once	TRBJ2-1	TRBV7-3	TRBD2	CASSPIAGGPTYNEQFF	TGTGCCAGCAGCCCTATAGCGGGAGGGCCCACCTACAATGAGCAGTTCTTC
-	TRBJ2-3	TRBV7-9	TRBD2	CASSLAGGETDTQYF	TGTGCCAGCAGCTTAGCGGGAGGGGAAACAGATACGCAGTATTTT
-	TRBJ1-1	TRBV5-1	-	CASSETGHMNTEAFF	TGCGCCAGCAGCGAAACGGGACACATGAACACTGAAGCTTTCTTT
-	TRBJ2-3	TRBV4-2	-	CASSPYSGSDTQYF	TGTGCCAGCAGCCCCTACTCTGGTTCAGATACGCAGTATTTT
-	TRBJ2-1	TRBV27	TRBD2	CASSPVMRETSGSQGEQFF	TGTGCCAGCAGTCCCGTAATGCGGGAGACTAGCGGGAGTCAAGGTGAGCAGTTCTTC
-	TRBJ1-2	TRBV29-1	TRBD1	CSVGGTGPYGYTF	TGCAGCGTGGGTGGGACAGGGCCCTATGGCTACACCTTC
-	TRBJ1-2	TRBV5-4	-	CASSLGSGEGRYGYTF	TGTGCCAGCAGCTTGGGATCTGGGGAGGGTCGCTATGGCTACACCTTC
-	TRBJ2-7	TRBV2	TRBD2	CASSDISGSSYF	TGTGCCAGCAGTGATATTAGCGGGAGCTCGTACTTC
-	TRBJ2-2	TRBV4-1	TRBD2	CASSQETGLAGAGTGELFF	TGCGCCAGCAGCCAAGAAACGGGACTAGCGGGAGCTGGGACCGGGGAGCTGTTTTTT
-	TRBJ2-7	TRBV2	-	CASRDSPYEQYF	TGTGCCAGCAGGGACAGCCCCTACGAGCAGTACTTC
-	TRBJ2-7	TRBV14	-	CASSLRLISYEQYF	TGTGCCAGCAGCCTCCGACTGATCTCCTACGAGCAGTACTTC
-	TRBJ2-5	TRBV7-9	TRBD1	CASSLGWSGQQETQYF	TGTGCCAGCAGCTTAGGGTGGTCGGGACAGCAAGAGACCCAGTACTTC
-	TRBJ2-2	TRBV5-4	TRBD2	CASSRTSSTGELFF	TGTGCCAGCAGCCGGACTAGCAGTACCGGGGAGCTGTTTTTT
-	TRBJ1-2	TRBV5-6	-	CASRPPRQSLGYTF	TGTGCCAGCAGGCCCCCTAGACAGAGTCTGGGCTACACCTTC
-	TRBJ2-7	TRBV10-3	-	CAITPEGNSYEQYF	TGTGCCATCACTCCGGAGGGGAACTCCTACGAGCAGTACTTC
-	TRBJ2-2	TRBV27	-	CASSLHTNTGELFF	TGTGCCAGCAGTTTACACACGAACACCGGGGAGCTGTTTTTT
-	TRBJ2-1	TRBV14	-	CASSQFRGNEQFF	TGTGCCAGCAGCCAGTTTAGGGGGAATGAGCAGTTCTTC
-	TRBJ2-7	TRBV9	-	CASSVGGSTYEQYF	TGTGCCAGCAGCGTAGGGGGCAGTACCTACGAGCAGTACTTC